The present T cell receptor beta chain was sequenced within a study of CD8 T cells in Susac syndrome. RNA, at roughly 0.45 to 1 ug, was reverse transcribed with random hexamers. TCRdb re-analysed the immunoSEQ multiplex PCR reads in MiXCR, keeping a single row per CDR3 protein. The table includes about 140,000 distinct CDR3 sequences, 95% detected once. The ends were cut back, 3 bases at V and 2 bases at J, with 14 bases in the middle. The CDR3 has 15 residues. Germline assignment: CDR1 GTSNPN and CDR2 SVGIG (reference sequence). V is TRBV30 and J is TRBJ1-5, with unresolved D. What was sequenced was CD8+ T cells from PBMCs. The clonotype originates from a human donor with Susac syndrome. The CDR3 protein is CAWRPRGLGNQPQHF. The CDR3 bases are TGTGCCTGGAGGCCGCGGGGATTGGGCAATCAGCCCCAGCATTTT.